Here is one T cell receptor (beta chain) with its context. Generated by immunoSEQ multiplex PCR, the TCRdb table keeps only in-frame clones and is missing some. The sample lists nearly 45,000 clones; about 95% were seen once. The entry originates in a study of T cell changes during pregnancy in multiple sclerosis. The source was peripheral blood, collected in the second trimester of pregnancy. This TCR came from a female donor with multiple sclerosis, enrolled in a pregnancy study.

The CDR3 nucleotides are TGTGCCAGCAGCGTATCTGGTGCCAGCACGGGTGCGGGGGAGCTGTTTTTT. Translated: CASSVSGASTGAGELFF. The chain recombines TRBV9 with TRBJ2-2, with D hard to call. From germline, CDR1 is SGDLS and CDR2 YYNGEE. Trimming took 1 base from V and 8 from J, leaving 21 bases between them. The CDR3 spans 17 residues.